The 23 T cell receptor beta chains below come from one sample, sequenced in a study of T cells in Graves' hyperthyroidism and ophthalmopathy. Amplified regions were TCR beta CDR3 sequences from RNA transcripts. The HTBI set primed first-round TCR CDR3 RT-PCR. TCRdb re-derived calls from the multiplex PCR reads in MiXCR, one entry per CDR3 protein. The repertoire consists of about 400,000 distinct CDR3 sequences, with around 15% occurring once and the leading ten covering approximately 29%. Sequences were obtained from blood. These receptors all come from a man aged 45-65 years with Graves' ophthalmopathy.

V gene TRBV7-3 combines with J gene TRBJ2-3, with D perhaps matching TRBD2 (5 bases). V was cut by 4 bases and J by 2 bases, with 13 bases left in between. Germline lookup yields CDR1 SGHTA and CDR2 FQGTGA. There are 15 residues in the CDR3. CDR3 loop: CASSSLAAYTDTQYF. DNA for the CDR3: TGTGCCAGCAGCTCTCTAGCAGCTTACACAGATACGCAGTATTTT.

As for this clonotype: This may stem from a read error, because a much larger clone lies one nucleotide away. The V call is TRBV11-3, the J call TRBJ2-2; D is possibly TRBD1 or TRBD2 (5 bases each). The CDR3 runs 16 residues. Trimming left V 1 base short and J 1 base short, with 10 bases between. Looked up from germline, CDR1 is SGHNT and CDR2 is YENEEA. CDR3 DNA: TGTGCCAGCAGCTTAGGGGGGAGCATGAACACCGGGGAGCTGTTTTTT. Translating it yields CASSLGGSMNTGELFF.

This chain joins TRBV20-1 and TRBJ1-2; the match to TRBD1 covers 9 bases. The trim removed 0 bases at V and 3 bases at J, leaving 5 bases unmatched. This CDR3 contains 15 residues. CDR1 is DFQATT, CDR2 SNEGSKA, per germline (reference sequence). CDR3 in amino acids: CSARDIDRGYYGYTF. In DNA form, the CDR3 reads TGCAGTGCTAGAGATATCGACAGGGGGTACTATGGCTACACCTTC.

This clonotype was counted between two and nine times. V and J are TRBV5-6 and TRBJ1-4; D is possibly TRBD1 (5 bases). The germline V gene has CDR1 SGHDT and CDR2 YYEEEE. V lost 4 bases, J lost 0 bases, and 7 bases lay in between. The CDR3 runs 14 residues. The CDR3 loop is CASSPGSTNEKLFF. DNA of the CDR3: TGTGCCAGCAGCCCAGGGTCAACTAATGAAAAACTGTTTTTT.

This chain links TRBV4-1 with TRBJ1-1; D perhaps matches TRBD1 (6 bases). Trimming shortened V by 0 bases and J by 10 bases, and 21 bases separated the two germline ends. The CDR3 extends over 16 amino acids. Germline-derived CDR1 and CDR2 are MGHRA and YSYEKL. The CDR3 DNA reads as TGCGCCAGCAGCCAAGATTTCGGCGGCAGGGGCTTTCGAGCTTTCTTT. Amino acids: CASSQDFGGRGFRAFF.

This clonotype was detected many times. The chain combines TRBV29-1 with TRBJ2-1, with 9 bases aligning to TRBD2. V shed 3 bases, J shed 5 bases, and the junction held 14 bases outside the gene matches. This CDR3 has 17 amino acids. The germline CDR1 and CDR2 sequences are SQVTM and ANQGSEA. This CDR3 reads CSVEDRGWTSAHNEQFF. For the CDR3, the DNA is TGCAGCGTTGAGGATCGGGGTTGGACTAGCGCACACAATGAGCAGTTCTTC.

This clonotype was seen ten or more times. The chain uses TRBV3-1 and TRBJ2-1; TRBD2 matches at 9 bases. V trimming: 6 bases; J trimming: 6 bases; junction bases outside the gene matches: 9. The CDR3 totals 15 residues. CDR1 LGHDT and CDR2 YNNKEL come from the germline V gene (reference sequence). The CDR3 coding sequence is TGTGCCAGCAGTCCTTTAGCGGGAGTCAGCAATGAGCAGTTCTTC. This sequence encodes CASSPLAGVSNEQFF.

The V gene is TRBV5-6, the J gene TRBJ1-4; 7 bases fit TRBD1. Germline V gene sequence: CDR1 SGHDT, CDR2 YYEEEE. The CDR3 is 14 amino acids. The ends lost 4 bases at V and 1 base at J; junction bases unmatched: 1. Here the CDR3 reads CASSDRVTNEKLFF. The CDR3 region has the DNA TGTGCCAGCAGCGACAGGGTAACTAATGAAAAACTGTTTTTT. Using reference TRBV5-6 and TRBJ1-4 for the parts outside the CDR3, the full variable domain is DAGVTQSPTHLIKTRGQQVTLRCSPKSGHDTVSWYQQALGQGPQFIFQYYEEEERQRGNFPDRFSGHQFPNYSSELNVNALLLGDSALYLCASSDRVTNEKLFFGSGTQLSVL.

The chain has TRBV7-9 and TRBJ2-6; D uncertain. Germline V gene lookup returns CDR1 SEHNR and CDR2 FQNEAQ (reference sequence). CDR3 length: 17 amino acids. V was trimmed by 2 bases and J by 0 bases, leaving 11 bases between them. The CDR3 spells CASSLIIPPSGANVLTF. Here the CDR3 DNA reads TGTGCCAGCAGCTTAATAATCCCGCCCTCTGGGGCCAACGTCCTGACTTTC.

V usage is TRBV12-3 or TRBV12-4 and J usage is TRBJ2-3; the D is unclear. This CDR3 spans 14 amino acids. The V end lost 4 bases, the J end lost 3 bases, and 11 bases lay between the germline ends. CDR3 bases: TGTGCCAGCAGTTGGTCGGTCGGAACAGATACGCAGTATTTT. Encoded protein: CASSWSVGTDTQYF.

This clonotype was counted a few times. The CDR3 nucleotides are TGCAGCGTTGGAGCGGCTCGCGGGGGGCTTAATCAGCCCCAGCATTTT. Translating it yields CSVGAARGGLNQPQHF. The genes are TRBV29-1 and TRBJ1-5; D is perhaps TRBD1 (6 bases). CDR3 length equals 16 residues. Between the trimmed V and J ends, which lost 4 bases and 4 bases, there was a span of 20 bases. Per the germline V gene, CDR1 is SQVTM and CDR2 is ANQGSEA.

This chain joins TRBV30 and TRBJ2-1; D gene uncertain. The length of the CDR3 is 12 residues. Between the trimmed V and J ends, which lost 5 bases and 4 bases, there was a span of 9 bases. The germline V gene encodes CDR1 GTSNPN and CDR2 SVGIG (reference sequence). The CDR3 is CAWGPLYNEQFF. CDR3 sequence (DNA): TGTGCCTGGGGTCCTTTATACAATGAGCAGTTCTTC.

This clonotype came up many times. The chain is built from TRBV2 and TRBJ2-1; TRBD2 matches at 9 bases. CDR1 is SNHLY and CDR2 is FYNNEI in the germline V gene. V lost 1 base and J lost 5; bases outside the gene matches: 3. The CDR3 runs 15 residues. For the CDR3, the DNA is TGTGCCAGCAGTGAAGTGGCGGGGGGGAACAATGAGCAGTTCTTC. Amino acids: CASSEVAGGNNEQFF.

The chain joins TRBV6-1 to TRBJ2-1; TRBD1 agrees at 8 bases. The germline V gene encodes CDR1 MNHNS and CDR2 SASEGT. The CDR3 runs 15 residues. J lost 6 bases, V lost 5 bases, and 9 bases had no gene match. The CDR3 loop is CASSRGQGTRNEQFF. The CDR3 DNA follows: TGTGCCAGCAGTCGCGGACAGGGAACCCGCAATGAGCAGTTCTTC.

The table lists this clonotype with a few counts. The chain combines TRBV5-6 with TRBJ2-7; the D call may be TRBD1 or TRBD2 (5 bases each). The germline gives CDR1 SGHDT, CDR2 YYEEEE. The CDR3 length is 15 residues. V lost 5 bases, J lost 5 bases, and 20 bases lay in between. The CDR3 is CASRQSRDGHHEQYF. The CDR3, as DNA: TGTGCCAGCAGGCAGAGCCGGGACGGCCATCACGAGCAGTACTTC.

This clonotype has ten or more counts. Written as DNA, the CDR3 is TGTGCCAGCAGTTTTTACGTAGAAGACGAAAAACTGTTTTTT. Translating it yields CASSFYVEDEKLFF. The chain recombines TRBV12-3 or TRBV12-4 with TRBJ1-4; D is unresolved. CDR3 length: 14 amino acids. Trimming removed 3 bases from V and 8 bases from J, with 13 bases in between.

This clonotype came up a few times. The V gene is TRBV19, the J gene TRBJ2-1; no clear D gene. CDR3 length: 15 residues. Trimming pared 5 bases from V and 1 base from J, leaving 12 bases between. Germline-derived CDR1 and CDR2 are LNHDA and SQIVND (reference sequence). CDR3 region: CASSSYEASYNEQFF. The CDR3 DNA follows: TGTGCCAGTAGTTCGTACGAGGCATCCTACAATGAGCAGTTCTTC.

This chain joins TRBV11-2 and TRBJ2-4, with D possibly being TRBD1 or TRBD2 (6 bases each). V lost 3 bases, J lost 15 bases, and 12 bases lay in between. CDR3 length: 11 residues. The germline gives CDR1 SGHAT, CDR2 FQNNGV. In nucleotides, the CDR3 is TGTGCCAGCAGCTTTGGGGGGCAGCGGTACTTC. It specifies CASSFGGQRYF. Full variable domain (remainder filled in from reference TRBV11-2 and TRBJ2-4): EAGVAQSPRYKIIEKRQSVAFWCNPISGHATLYWYQQILGQGPKLLIQFQNNGVVDDSQLPKDRFSAERLKGVDSTLKIQPAKLEDSAVYLCASSFGGQRYFGAGTRLSVL.

This clonotype was counted a few times. J is TRBJ2-7 and V is TRBV20-1; D might be TRBD1 or TRBD2, each matching 5 bases. The CDR3 length is 12 residues. Germline CDR1 is DFQATT and CDR2 is SNEGSKA (reference sequence). V lost 7 bases to trimming and J lost 4 bases, with 14 bases between them. For the CDR3, the DNA is TGCAGTGGGGACGGGGCCGAGTACGAGCAGTACTTC. Translating gives CSGDGAEYEQYF.

There are many counts of this clonotype. The CDR3 is CATSDSMGINFGVTDTQYF. The CDR3 region has the DNA TGTGCCACCAGTGATTCGATGGGAATCAATTTCGGAGTCACAGATACGCAGTATTTT. The chain carries TRBV24-1 and TRBJ2-3; no clear D gene. Germline V CDR1 and CDR2: KGHDR, SFDVKD. The CDR3 contains 19 residues. V lost 2 bases and J lost 2, with 22 bases in between.

The CDR3 is CASRAVDRGYEQYF. Written as DNA, the CDR3 is TGCGCCAGCAGGGCCGTTGACAGGGGCTACGAGCAGTACTTC. This chain joins TRBV5-1 and TRBJ2-7; 8 bases are shared with TRBD1. Germline-derived CDR1 and CDR2 are SGHRS and YFSETQ. V trimming: 5 bases; J trimming: 3 bases; junction bases outside the gene matches: 7. The CDR3 is 14 amino acids.

Many counts were recorded for this clonotype. The J gene is TRBJ2-7, the V gene TRBV5-1, with D perhaps being TRBD1 or TRBD2 (5 bases each). V was cut by 0 bases and J by 4 bases, with 17 bases left in between. CDR3 length: 16 amino acids. Germline CDR1 and CDR2: SGHRS and YFSETQ. The CDR3 DNA reads TGCGCCAGCAGCTTGGACCTCGGGACGGTGAGATACGAGCAGTACTTC. Protein: CASSLDLGTVRYEQYF.

This clonotype appeared many times. J is TRBJ1-6 and V is TRBV18; no definite D call. Germline loops: CDR1 KGHSH, CDR2 LQKENI. There are 12 residues in the CDR3. V shed 2 bases and J shed 7 bases, with 3 bases lying between them. The CDR3 nucleotides are TGTGCCAGCTCACCAAGGAATTCACCCCTCCACTTT. Its protein product is CASSPRNSPLHF.